This T cell receptor beta chain is from a study of cytomegalovirus exposure and HLA in healthy donors. Study observations and caveats: According to an earlier analysis, most TCR beta V segments yielded productive rearrangements about 87% or about 30% of the time. Later findings reportedly placed an Asian-associated ancestry cluster below the approximately 670-donor mean for N-insertions.

V trimming: 4 bases; J trimming: 5 bases; junction bases outside the gene matches: 11. The CDR3 is made up of 16 amino acids. Germline assignment: CDR1 SGHDN and CDR2 FVKESK. With 60 Vbeta and 13 Jbeta primers, the PCR was carried out. Sequencing was performed with immunoSEQ multiplex PCR; in TCRdb, only in-frame clones are kept and a portion is missing. The data contain over 60,000 clones, under 80% of them singletons. With regard to this clone: Its antigen is undetermined.

Sequencing was carried out using PBMCs. The clonotype was recovered from a male donor in good health and CMV-seropositive. The rearrangement joins TRBV14 to TRBJ1-2, with 9 bases that match TRBD1. Here the CDR3 DNA reads TGTGCCAGCAGCCCGAGATCGGGACAGGGAAGATATGGCTACACCTTC. It yields the protein CASSPRSGQGRYGYTF.